The next 18 T cell receptor beta chains were all read from a single sample in a study of T cell responses to AZD1222 COVID-19 vaccine. Clones were sequenced by immunoSEQ multiplex PCR, and TCRdb holds only the in-frame ones, with some missing. The table shows around 140,000 clones, with around 92% occurring only once. The sequencing used peripheral blood, collected after recovery from COVID-19. These receptors were taken from an adult who had recovered from COVID-19.

This clone was seen once. The chain couples TRBV7-8 to TRBJ2-4; perhaps TRBD1 as D (7 bases). The V end lost 5 bases, the J end lost 0 bases, and 14 bases lay between the germline ends. The CDR3 runs to 16 residues. Germline V gene data show CDR1 as SGHVS and CDR2 as FQNEAQ. The CDR3 nucleotides read TGTGCCAGCAGCCAGGGGGGCTTTGGAGCCAAAAACATTCAGTACTTC. Protein product: CASSQGGFGAKNIQYF.

The gene calls are TRBV29-1 and TRBJ2-7; D is ambiguous. CDR3 length: 13 residues. Trimming removed 7 bases at V and 0 bases at J, with 13 bases between. CDR1 SQVTM and CDR2 ANQGSEA come from the germline V gene. The CDR3 sequence: CSARGGNSYEQYF. Written as DNA, the CDR3 is TGCAGCGCCCGAGGTGGTAACTCCTACGAGCAGTACTTC.

The genes are TRBV9 and TRBJ1-2, with D maybe TRBD1 (6 bases). Germline assignment: CDR1 SGDLS and CDR2 YYNGEE. There are 15 residues in the CDR3. V dropped 0 bases and J dropped 4 bases, with 13 bases sitting between them. CDR3 nucleotide sequence: TGTGCCAGCAGCGTAGCACCCACACAGGGCTATGGCTACACCTTC. Translated: CASSVAPTQGYGYTF.

J is TRBJ2-2 and V is TRBV29-1, with 9 nucleotides matching TRBD1. This CDR3 comprises 14 residues. The V gene end was trimmed by 6 bases and the J gene end by 3 bases; junction bases not matched to a gene: 5. Germline values: CDR1 SQVTM, CDR2 ANQGSEA. CDR3: CSVAHRGHTGELFF. The CDR3 DNA reads as TGCAGCGTGGCCCACAGGGGGCACACCGGGGAGCTGTTTTTT.

The CDR3 here is CASTLGPTSGNTIYF. The CDR3 DNA is TGTGCCAGCACCCTTGGCCCCACCTCTGGAAACACCATATATTTT. The rearrangement joins TRBV9 to TRBJ1-3; the D is unclear. The germline V gene has CDR1 SGDLS and CDR2 YYNGEE. There are 15 residues in the CDR3. V gave up 6 bases and J gave up 0 bases, with 13 bases separating them.

The V and J genes are TRBV7-9 and TRBJ2-2; a possible D gene is TRBD2 (6 bases). Germline loops: CDR1 SEHNR, CDR2 FQNEAQ (reference sequence). V lost 11 bases and J lost 5, with 18 bases in between. There are 14 residues in the CDR3. The CDR3 region has the DNA TGTGCCGCCCCACGCGGAGGGCTGACCGGGGAGCTGTTTTTT. Protein sequence: CAAPRGGLTGELFF.

DNA for the CDR3: TGTGCCAGCTCAGCCGGGACAGCCTCTGGAAACACCATATATTTT. Translated, it gives CASSAGTASGNTIYF. This chain links TRBV18 with TRBJ1-3; TRBD1 aligns across 7 bases. Germline loops: CDR1 KGHSH, CDR2 LQKENI. J was trimmed by 0 bases and V by 5 bases; bases with no gene match: 4. The CDR3 length is 15 residues.

The V and J genes are TRBV5-4 and TRBJ1-2, with D possibly matching TRBD1 (6 bases). V shed 0 bases and J shed 2 bases, with 11 bases lying between them. CDR3 length equals 15 residues. From germline, CDR1 is SGHNT and CDR2 YYREEE (reference sequence). CDR3 sequence: CASSLVAQGNYGYTF. DNA for the CDR3: TGTGCCAGCAGCTTGGTAGCCCAGGGGAACTATGGCTACACCTTC.

The V and J genes are TRBV28 and TRBJ1-6; possible D gene TRBD1, 6 bases. The V gene's germline CDR1 is MDHEN and CDR2 SYDVKM. The V end was cut by 6 bases, the J end by 9 bases, with 27 bases between. The CDR3 length is 18 residues. CDR3 amino acids: CASSSDPLAGAHFSPLHF. The CDR3 DNA reads TGTGCCAGCAGCTCCGACCCCCTGGCAGGGGCGCACTTTTCACCCCTCCACTTT.

This chain links TRBV25-1 with TRBJ1-2; D gene unclear. The CDR3 runs 11 residues. CDR1 is MGHDK, CDR2 SYGVNS, per germline. Trimming stripped 2 bases from V and 7 bases from J, with 5 bases between. The CDR3 is CASSEGLGYTF. Here the CDR3 DNA reads TGTGCCAGCAGTGAAGGACTTGGCTACACCTTC.

This clone was seen only once. The chain has TRBV28 and TRBJ1-6, with 11 nucleotides matching TRBD1. This CDR3 contains 15 residues. The ends lost 9 bases at V and 7 bases at J; junction bases unmatched: 8. The V gene's germline CDR1 is MDHEN and CDR2 SYDVKM. In DNA form, the CDR3 reads TGTGCCAGTGGACAGGGGGCGCAGGGAAATTCACCCCTCCACTTT. Its protein is CASGQGAQGNSPLHF.

This chain uses TRBV9 with TRBJ2-1, with 8 bases identical to TRBD1. Germline assignment: CDR1 SGDLS and CDR2 YYNGEE. There are 14 residues in the CDR3. V dropped 4 bases and J dropped 5; count of bases not matched to a gene: 5. The CDR3 sequence: CASSSSGGNNEQFF. The CDR3 bases are TGTGCCAGCAGCTCCTCAGGGGGCAACAATGAGCAGTTCTTC.

This clone is a singleton in its sample. V gene TRBV2 combines with J gene TRBJ1-6; D unclear. The CDR3 has 14 residues. Trimming cost V 4 bases and J 2 bases, with 6 bases left between them. The V gene's germline CDR1 is SNHLY and CDR2 FYNNEI. The CDR3 DNA is TGTGCCAGCAGTGCCGGGACCTATAATTCACCCCTCCACTTT. Translated: CASSAGTYNSPLHF.

V is TRBV4-1 and J is TRBJ2-3; D remains ambiguous. In germline, CDR1 is MGHRA, CDR2 YSYEKL. The CDR3 contains 17 residues. Between the trimmed V and J ends, which lost 3 bases and 0 bases, there was a span of 16 bases. The CDR3, as DNA: TGCGCCAGCAGCCAGATACAGTCTTATACTAGCACAGATACGCAGTATTTT. Translation: CASSQIQSYTSTDTQYF.

The rearrangement joins TRBV28 to TRBJ1-2, with TRBD1 matching 8 bases. Germline lookup yields CDR1 MDHEN and CDR2 SYDVKM. The CDR3 totals 15 residues. J gave up 4 bases and V 7 bases, and 11 bases lay outside the gene matches. The CDR3: CASTHADRESYGYTF. CDR3 nucleotides: TGTGCCAGCACCCATGCGGACAGGGAATCCTATGGCTACACCTTC.

The rearrangement joins TRBV19 to TRBJ2-1; TRBD1 agrees at 8 bases. Trimming cost V 0 bases and J 2 bases; bases outside gene matches: 6. The germline gives CDR1 LNHDA, CDR2 SQIVND (reference sequence). This CDR3 region has 17 residues. The CDR3 nucleotides read TGTGCCAGTAGTATAGATATCGGGACAGGAACCTACAATGAGCAGTTCTTC. This encodes CASSIDIGTGTYNEQFF.

The genes are TRBV19 and TRBJ2-1; TRBD2 matches at 7 bases. The ends lost 3 bases at V and 5 bases at J; junction bases unmatched: 4. The germline V gene has CDR1 LNHDA and CDR2 SQIVND (reference sequence). The CDR3 has 14 residues. This CDR3 reads CASSMGRGDNEQFF. DNA for the CDR3: TGTGCCAGTAGTATGGGACGGGGGGACAATGAGCAGTTCTTC. Drawing the rest from reference TRBV19 and TRBJ2-1, the complete variable domain is DGGITQSPKYLFRKEGQNVTLSCEQNLNHDAMYWYRQDPGQGLRLIYYSQIVNDFQKGDIAEGYSVSREKKESFPLTVTSAQKNPTAFYLCASSMGRGDNEQFFGPGTRLTVL.

This clone appeared once. V and J are TRBV29-1 and TRBJ2-1, with D hard to call. The CDR3 sequence is 13 residues long. With 1 base removed from V and 2 bases from J, the gap between germline ends came to 6 bases. The germline V gene encodes CDR1 SQVTM and CDR2 ANQGSEA. The CDR3 bases are TGCAGCGTTGAAGTGTGGGCCTACAATGAGCAGTTCTTC. The encoded protein is CSVEVWAYNEQFF.